Following are 9 T cell receptor beta chains from one sample sequenced in a study of blood T cells in healthy people across ages. Primed by a sample-barcoded 5' primer and a J-beta primer mix, a second PCR proceeded for 7 to 11 cycles. TCRdb reprocessed the 5' RACE reads via MiXCR and lists one record per CDR3 protein. The data contain more than 450,000 distinct CDR3 sequences, about 28% of them singletons. This sample was also put to use in a study of T cells of mothers and their children.

The specimen was blood. Receptors originate from a boy aged 2 to 9 in good health.

This clonotype was counted between two and nine times. CDR3 nucleotide sequence: TGTGCCAGCAGCTTAGTGGTTGCCGGAGATACGCAGTATTTT. It encodes CASSLVVAGDTQYF. The chain links TRBV11-2 to TRBJ2-3; no definite D call. This CDR3 has 14 amino acids. Germline CDR1 and CDR2: SGHAT and FQNNGV. V shed 1 base and J shed 5 bases, with 10 bases lying between them.

This clonotype was seen repeatedly, ten times or more. This sequence joins TRBV9 and TRBJ2-1; D tentatively fits TRBD1 or TRBD2 (5 bases each). The CDR3 extends over 14 amino acids. In germline, CDR1 is SGDLS, CDR2 YYNGEE. The V end was cut by 0 bases, the J end by 8 bases, with 12 bases between. CDR3 region: CASSVAAVGDEQFF. In DNA, the CDR3 is TGTGCCAGCAGCGTAGCCGCGGTGGGGGATGAGCAGTTCTTC.

This sequence joins TRBV5-1 and TRBJ2-5, with a tentative D call TRBD2 (6 bases). CDR1 is SGHRS and CDR2 is YFSETQ in the germline V gene. The CDR3 runs to 13 residues. Trimming cost V 1 base and J 4 bases, with 8 bases left between them. CDR3 residues: CASSLYGGETQYF. The CDR3 DNA reads TGCGCCAGCAGCTTGTACGGGGGAGAGACCCAGTACTTC.

The chain couples TRBV29-1 to TRBJ2-7; 10 positions agree with TRBD2. Per germline, CDR1 SQVTM and CDR2 ANQGSEA. V shed 4 bases and J 3 bases; nucleotides not matched to a gene: 0. The CDR3 totals 12 residues. Here the CDR3 DNA reads TGCAGCGTTGGGACTAGCGGCTACGAGCAGTACTTC. Its protein is CSVGTSGYEQYF.

V gene TRBV6-2 or TRBV6-3 combines with J gene TRBJ2-5, with D uncertain. The DNA end is more similar to TRBJ2-7, so the J call may be wrong. The CDR3 length is 12 residues. Germline V lookup: CDR1 MNHEY, CDR2 SVGEGT. For the CDR3, the DNA is TGTGCCAGCAGTTACTCGGTCTACGAGCAGTACTTC. Its protein product is CASSYSVYEQYF.

This clonotype occurred a few times. The chain uses TRBV7-2 and TRBJ1-2, with D unclear. The CDR3 is 10 amino acids. Per germline, CDR1 SGHTA and CDR2 FQGNSA. The ends were cut back, 4 bases at V and 3 bases at J, with 0 bases in the middle. The CDR3 DNA follows: TGTGCCAGCAGCTACTATGGCTACACCTTC. It encodes CASSYYGYTF.

The chain uses TRBV5-1 and TRBJ2-5, with 7 bases that match TRBD1. The DNA matches TRBJ2-1 better at its end, which makes the J call doubtful. The CDR3 spans 13 residues. The V gene's germline CDR1 is SGHRS and CDR2 YFSETQ. This CDR3 is CASGDSIPNEQFF. CDR3 DNA sequence: TGCGCCAGCGGGGACAGCATACCCAATGAGCAGTTCTTC.

The chain joins TRBV12-3 or TRBV12-4 to TRBJ1-1; perhaps TRBD1 as D (6 bases). The CDR3 is 18 amino acids. V lost 2 bases, J lost 0 bases, and 19 bases lay in between. The CDR3 DNA is TGTGCCAGCAGTTTACCCCTGTTGGGCAGGGGAATGAACACTGAAGCTTTCTTT. Translation gives CASSLPLLGRGMNTEAFF.

CDR3 sequence: CSALGTDSYEQYF. CDR3 bases: TGCAGTGCCCTCGGGACAGACTCATACGAGCAGTACTTC. The chain uses TRBV20-1 and TRBJ2-5; 7 positions agree with TRBD1. TRBJ2-7 explains the end of the DNA better; the J call may be wrong. The length of the CDR3 is 13 residues. Per the germline V gene, CDR1 is DFQATT and CDR2 is SNEGSKA (reference sequence).